This entry features one TCR beta chain sequence. The target of this receptor is not known. Base qualities are not recorded, but no much larger clone differs from it by a single base. The data derive from a study of regulatory T cells in long-lasting Graves disease (dated by TCRdb to the early 2020s). About the full investigation: Newly diagnosed Graves' disease patients had taken antithyroid drugs for less than 3 months. Patients with persistent Graves' disease were compared with patients with newly diagnosed Graves' disease using TCR sequencing and RNA sequencing of peripheral blood. The study was registered as a clinical trial and conducted in China. A total of around 35 samples underwent TCR sequencing, from roughly 13 patients with persistent Graves' disease and 20 or so patients with newly diagnosed Graves' disease. Paper-wide results and their limitations: The authors noted that the small sample size was a limitation that may lower accuracy. Peripheral blood alone was examined, since thyroid tissue, which constituted the primary lesion, could not be accessed. Sequencing and analysis were limited to the TCR beta chain. Lower TCR Shannon entropy and fewer highly expanded clones were observed in persistent Graves' disease patients than in newly diagnosed patients, which suggested clonal expansion. More public clonotypes were shared among persistent patients (roughly 2,900) than among newly diagnosed patients (more than 950).

What the time point label conveys for this sample: newly diagnosed GD, antithyroid drugs for less than 3 months. For both TCR sequencing and RNA sequencing, RNA was extracted from PBMCs using TRIzol. The diagnosis of Graves' disease was made according to American Thyroid Association guidelines. Patients for the study were recruited at an endocrinology department in Xi'an, China. From each patient, roughly 9 milliliters of peripheral blood was collected into an EDTA anticoagulant tube. PBMCs were isolated by Ficoll Paque Plus density gradient separation without further T cell sorting. An Agilent 2100 Bioanalyzer and agarose gel were used to check RNA quality, while a NanoDrop 2000 measured RNA concentration. The protocol used for the library was multiplex PCR. TCRdb names Illumina HiSeq 4000 as the instrument used. CDR3 regions were amplified by Arm-PCR with iRepertoire HTBI primers to construct TCR beta libraries. PCR products were gel purified before sequencing. The paper's data handling went like this. Across samples, 60 to 80 TRBV and 13 to 15 TRBJ segments were identified and used for gene usage analysis of CDR3 amino acid clonotypes. Filtered high-quality paired reads were merged into contigs using COPE and FqMerger. Contigs were aligned with BLAST to IMGT TRBV, TRBD and TRBJ reference genes, and CDR3 was defined per IMGT. Any clonotype with a frequency above 0.1% was counted as a highly expanded clone. Repertoire diversity was measured by Shannon entropy, and V-J evenness by the Gini coefficient. Clonotypes shared by more than one individual were considered public. TCRdb reprocessed the public reads (quality trimming at Q25 with fastp, clone calling with MiXCR) and kept in-frame beta chains. Identical CDR3 protein sequences are pooled into one entry, listed with their most common genes and DNA. TCRdb's processing, not the study's, gives the V and J calls here. The table for this sample lists almost 450,000 distinct CDR3 sequences; about a sixth of them were counted only once. About 11% of the sample is held by the ten biggest clonotypes.

The same data also went into a second study, on T cells in Graves' hyperthyroidism and ophthalmopathy. The second paper states: Stable Graves' hyperthyroidism was defined as the absence of progression to ophthalmopathy over 18 months of follow-up. Hyperthyroidism patients were aged 18 to 65 years and newly diagnosed, with disease duration of less than 2 months. The study excluded patients with uncontrolled infections, other autoimmune diseases, pregnancy or lactation. Clinical symptoms, serum thyroxine and TRAb, thyroid ultrasound, and orbital computed tomography formed the basis for the diagnoses. The TCR CDR3 was subjected to a first round of RT-PCR using the HTBI primer set and the Qiagen OneStep RT-PCR kit. Blood samples also contained most of the expanded thyroid clonotypes (frequency above 0.001), which suggests that blood repertoires may reflect thyroid immune responses. A 13 V-J signature model separated ophthalmopathy from stable hyperthyroidism, with 87.88% sensitivity and approximately 81% specificity in cross-validation and 80%/75% in testing. During validation, the model predicted progression to ophthalmopathy a median of approximately six months ahead of onset, with more than 60% sensitivity and roughly 75% specificity. To identify TCR V-J signatures that set the groups apart, the researchers used a discovery cohort of more than 95 patients, made up of fewer than 50 with Graves' ophthalmopathy and 55 to 65 with stable Graves' hyperthyroidism. Whether ophthalmopathy could be predicted prospectively was tested in an independent validation cohort made up of 18 to 20 hyperthyroidism patients plus 17 patients who later progressed to ophthalmopathy. The 95 to 100 discovery patients were randomly divided into training and test sets at a 7:3 ratio. Thyroid tissue and blood T-cell repertoires from six Graves' hyperthyroidism patients were also compared in the study. After blood sampling, hyperthyroidism patients were treated with methimazole at a starting dose of 30 mg daily, and ophthalmopathy patients were treated with high-dose intravenous methylprednisolone. The libraries were constructed in a second round of multiplex PCR and then size-selected and purified. Libraries were sequenced paired-end with 100 bp reads on an Illumina HiSeq2000. Raw data were processed with SOAPnuke, discarding reads with adapters, uncalled bases, mean Phred below 15, or no exact constant-primer or identifier match. COPE v1.2.5 was used to merge the high-quality paired reads, and each unique nucleotide sequence was defined as a clonotype. Clonotypes were aligned to IMGT TRBV, TRBD and TRBJ reference segments using MiTCR v1.1. Analysis was restricted to V-J combinations with a frequency above 0.0001, which covered 98% to 99.2% of repertoires. A TCS score was defined as the ratio of F50 (clonal expansion) to E x V (chaos), with BLOSUM62-based TCRdist applied between CDR3 peptides within each V-J. Welch's t-statistics and random forest reduced roughly 500 V-J features to 13, which were used in a naive Bayes classifier (R e1071). Sample size was not statistically predetermined, and investigators were not blinded to group allocation. The paper reports TCR Vbeta CDR3 sequencing of roughly 140 peripheral blood samples: approximately 43 ophthalmopathy, roughly 80 hyperthyroidism and around 17 progressor patients.

The sequence was obtained from a woman aged 30 to 39 with Graves disease. Donor details come from another sample of the same person, matched by shared clones. The specimen was peripheral blood mononuclear cells (PBMCs), collected at new diagnosis, from a patient treated with antithyroid drugs.

The DNA sequence is TGTGCCAGCAGTTATCCGCGGGGACCGGGGTATGGCTACACCTTC. This encodes CASSYPRGPGYGYTF. The chain is made from TRBV12-3 or TRBV12-4 and TRBJ1-2; the D gene is perhaps TRBD1, on 5 matching bases. Including the terminal cysteine and phenylalanine, the CDR3 comprises 15 residues. Only the CDR3 portion is preserved as DNA: 45 bases, with reading frame beginning at the first base. V was cut back by 4 bases and J by 5 bases, leaving a gap of 17 bases between them.